The clone carrying this T cell receptor beta chain was seen only once. Its antigen is still unknown. This sample is part of a study of cytomegalovirus exposure and HLA in healthy donors. Study results and caveats: It was confirmed in vitro that three of the CMV-associated chains were specific for CMV antigens.

Here immunoSEQ multiplex PCR was the method, and the copy in TCRdb shows in-frame clones only, minus some. The data hold 250,000 to 300,000 clones, with around 87% observed a single time. This CDR3 has 16 amino acids. V dropped 0 bases and J dropped 3 bases, with 12 bases sitting between them. CDR1 and CDR2 (germline): SGHTA, FQGNSA. This TCR derives from a woman between 18 and 30 years old in good health and CMV-seronegative. V is TRBV7-2 and J is TRBJ1-5; maybe TRBD1 (5 bases). Sequenced sample: PBMCs. CDR3 residues: CASSLAGGGNNQPQHF. The CDR3 bases are TGTGCCAGCAGCTTAGCCGGCGGGGGAAACAATCAGCCCCAGCATTTT.